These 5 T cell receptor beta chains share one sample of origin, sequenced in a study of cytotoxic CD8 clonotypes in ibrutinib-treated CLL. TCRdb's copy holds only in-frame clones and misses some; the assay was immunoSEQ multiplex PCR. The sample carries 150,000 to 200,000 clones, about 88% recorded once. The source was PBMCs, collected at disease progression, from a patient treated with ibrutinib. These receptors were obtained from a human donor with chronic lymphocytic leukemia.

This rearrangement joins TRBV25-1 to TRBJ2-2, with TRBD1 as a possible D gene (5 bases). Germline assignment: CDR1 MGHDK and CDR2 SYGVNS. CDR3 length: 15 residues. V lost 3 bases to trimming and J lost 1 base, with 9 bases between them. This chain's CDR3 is CASSEQGLNTGELFF. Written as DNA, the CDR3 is TGTGCCAGCAGTGAGCAGGGTTTGAACACCGGGGAGCTGTTTTTT.

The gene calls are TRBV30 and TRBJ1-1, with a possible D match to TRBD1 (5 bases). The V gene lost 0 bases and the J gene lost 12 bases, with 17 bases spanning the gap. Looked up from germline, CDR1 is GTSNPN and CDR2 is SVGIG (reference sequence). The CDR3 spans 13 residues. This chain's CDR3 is CAWSVQVGGLTFF. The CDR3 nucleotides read TGTGCCTGGAGTGTACAGGTAGGAGGGTTAACTTTCTTT.

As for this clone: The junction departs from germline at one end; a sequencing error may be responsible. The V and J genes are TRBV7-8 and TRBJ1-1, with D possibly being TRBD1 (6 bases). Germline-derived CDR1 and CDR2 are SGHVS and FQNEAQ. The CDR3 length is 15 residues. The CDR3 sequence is CASSSYGGGDTKAFF. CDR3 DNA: TGTGCCAGCAGCTCCTACGGAGGGGGGGACACTAAAGCTTTCTTT. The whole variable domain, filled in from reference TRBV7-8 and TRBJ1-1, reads GAGVSQSPRYKVAKRGQDVALRCDPISGHVSLFWYQQALGQGPEFLTYFQNEAQLDKSGLPSDRFFAERPEGSVSTLKIQRTQQEDSAVYLCASSSYGGGDTKAFFGQGTRLTVV.

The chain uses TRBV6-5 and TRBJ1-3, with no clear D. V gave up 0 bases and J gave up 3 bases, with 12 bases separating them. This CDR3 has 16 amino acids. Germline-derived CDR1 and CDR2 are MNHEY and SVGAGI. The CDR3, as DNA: TGTGCCAGCAGTTACTCTCTACGCCGGGTTGGAAACACCATATATTTT. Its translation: CASSYSLRRVGNTIYF.

The DNA of the CDR3 is TGCGCCAGCAGCCCAGGAGTTTCCGGTGAAAAACTGTTTTTT. Residues: CASSPGVSGEKLFF. The chain carries TRBV5-1 and TRBJ1-4; D not certain. The germline gives CDR1 SGHRS, CDR2 YFSETQ. The CDR3 totals 14 residues. With 4 bases removed from V and 7 bases from J, the gap between germline ends came to 14 bases.